The 27 T cell receptor beta chains below all came from one sample that was sequenced in a study of cytomegalovirus exposure and HLA in healthy donors. The study ran its PCR with 60 Vbeta and 13 Jbeta primers. TCRdb's table, derived via immunoSEQ multiplex PCR, lists solely in-frame clones and lacks some. The sample lists about 260,000 clones; roughly 86% were seen once. The material sequenced was PBMCs. The receptor set was obtained from a woman between 35 and 50 years old in good health and CMV-seropositive.

This chain joins TRBV27 and TRBJ1-2; 9 nucleotides match TRBD1. The CDR3 runs 16 residues. CDR1 is MNHEY, CDR2 SMNVEV, per germline (reference sequence). With 6 bases clipped from V and 4 bases from J, the junction kept 12 bases outside the gene matches. The CDR3 DNA sequence: TGTGCCAGCAGCCGGGACAGGGCTAGGGTGCCCTATGGCTACACCTTC. The encoded protein is CASSRDRARVPYGYTF.

The chain has TRBV30 and TRBJ1-5; D unresolved. V lost 0 bases and J 0 bases, leaving 9 bases between the germline ends. CDR3 size: 15 residues. CDR1 GTSNPN and CDR2 SVGIG come from the germline V gene (reference sequence). The chain's CDR3 is CAWSVRLDSNQPQHF. CDR3 DNA: TGTGCCTGGAGTGTACGACTGGATAGCAATCAGCCCCAGCATTTT.

CDR3 sequence reads: CASSQDRSYGYTF. The CDR3 nucleotides read TGTGCCAGCAGCCAGGACAGGAGCTATGGCTACACCTTC. The genes are TRBV2 and TRBJ1-2, with 7 bases identical to TRBD1. The V and J ends lost 6 bases and 4 bases, in that order; junction bases with no gene match: 5. CDR1 is SNHLY and CDR2 is FYNNEI in the germline V gene. The CDR3 loop spans 13 amino acids.

V is TRBV14 and J is TRBJ2-1; D not resolved. CDR1 is SGHDN and CDR2 is FVKESK in the germline V gene. V lost 1 base and J lost 7, with 17 bases in between. This CDR3 spans 16 amino acids. The CDR3 region has the DNA TGTGCCAGCAGCCAAGTCGGCGGTCAGCCAATTAATGAGCAGTTCTTC. It is translated as CASSQVGGQPINEQFF.

This sequence joins TRBV10-3 and TRBJ2-3; 8 bases align to TRBD2. CDR3 length: 13 amino acids. CDR1 ENHRY and CDR2 SYGVKD come from the germline V gene. V was pared by 10 bases and J by 4 bases, with 7 bases of the junction left unmatched. The CDR3 protein is CATNGGAPDTQYF. In DNA, the CDR3 is TGTGCCACCAACGGGGGGGCGCCAGATACGCAGTATTTT.

The chain has TRBV7-9 and TRBJ1-5; 10 positions agree with TRBD1. The germline V gene encodes CDR1 SEHNR and CDR2 FQNEAQ (reference sequence). This CDR3 contains 19 residues. V lost 0 bases, J lost 2 bases, and 10 bases stayed unmatched. The DNA for the CDR3 is TGTGCCAGCAGCTTAGCCGAAGGGACAGGGGCCGTAGGCAATCAGCCCCAGCATTTT. Its translation is CASSLAEGTGAVGNQPQHF.

CDR3 region: CASSDQATDTQYF. The CDR3 DNA follows: TGTGCCAGCAGTGACCAGGCTACAGATACGCAGTATTTT. The chain links TRBV6-4 to TRBJ2-3; D not resolved. The V gene lost 2 bases and the J gene lost 3 bases, with 6 bases spanning the gap. CDR1 and CDR2 (germline): MRHNA, SNTAGT. This CDR3 region has 13 residues.

The chain carries TRBV7-3 and TRBJ2-1; 7 bases fit TRBD2. CDR3 length: 15 amino acids. V lost 5 bases, J lost 5 bases, and 9 bases stayed unmatched. From germline, CDR1 is SGHTA and CDR2 FQGTGA. In DNA, the CDR3 is TGTGCCAGCAGCGCGGGGGACTCTCGTAACAATGAGCAGTTCTTC. Translated: CASSAGDSRNNEQFF.

This clone appeared once. The rearrangement uses TRBV30 and TRBJ1-5; perhaps TRBD1 as D (5 bases). The ends were cut back, 3 bases at V and 2 bases at J, with 14 bases in the middle. CDR3 length: 15 amino acids. CDR1 GTSNPN and CDR2 SVGIG come from the germline V gene (reference sequence). The CDR3 is CAWSGGGIGNQPQHF. The CDR3 nucleotides are TGTGCCTGGAGCGGGGGAGGGATCGGCAATCAGCCCCAGCATTTT. Full variable domain (remainder filled in from reference TRBV30 and TRBJ1-5): SQTIHQWPATLVQPVGSPLSLECTVEGTSNPNLYWYRQAAGRGLQLLFYSVGIGQISSEVPQNLSASRPQDRQFILSSKKLLLSDSGFYLCAWSGGGIGNQPQHFGDGTRLSIL.

As DNA, the CDR3 is TGTGCCAGCAGTTTAAGGGGAGCAGGGACAGGGACCTATGGCTACACCTTC. This translates into CASSLRGAGTGTYGYTF. J is TRBJ1-2 and V is TRBV27; 9 bases are shared with TRBD1. This CDR3 has 17 amino acids. CDR1 and CDR2 (germline): MNHEY, SMNVEV (reference sequence). Germline trimming cut 2 bases from V and 4 bases from J; bases unmatched to any gene: 11.

V is TRBV6-5 and J is TRBJ2-5, with 10 bases fitting TRBD2. Looked up from germline, CDR1 is MNHEY and CDR2 is SVGAGI. This CDR3 comprises 15 residues. Trimming cost V 4 bases and J 6 bases; bases outside gene matches: 8. CDR3 region: CASSLAGGEAQTQYF. The CDR3, as DNA: TGTGCCAGCAGTTTAGCGGGAGGCGAGGCGCAGACCCAGTACTTC.

The chain joins TRBV15 to TRBJ1-2; D is possibly TRBD1 (5 bases). Germline CDR1 and CDR2: LNHNV and YYDKDF (reference sequence). CDR3 length: 14 residues. Trimming removed 0 bases at V and 3 bases at J, with 8 bases between. CDR3 bases: TGTGCCACCAGCAGAGAAAAGGGGTACTATGGCTACACCTTC. Its translation: CATSREKGYYGYTF.

The V gene is TRBV6-5, the J gene TRBJ1-2, with D uncertain. CDR1 is MNHEY, CDR2 SVGAGI, per germline. CDR3 size: 13 residues. V dropped 2 bases and J dropped 0 bases, with 4 bases sitting between them. This chain's CDR3 is CASSYRANYGYTF. CDR3 bases: TGTGCCAGCAGTTACAGAGCTAACTATGGCTACACCTTC.

The J gene is TRBJ2-2, the V gene TRBV15, with D possibly TRBD2 on 6 matching bases. The V gene's germline CDR1 is LNHNV and CDR2 YYDKDF (reference sequence). The V and J ends lost 0 bases and 0 bases respectively, with 20 bases between them. The CDR3 has 20 amino acids. The CDR3 protein is CATSRDWAVAAFSNTGELFF. The DNA of the CDR3 is TGTGCCACCAGCAGAGATTGGGCCGTAGCGGCCTTCTCGAACACCGGGGAGCTGTTTTTT.

The chain uses TRBV9 and TRBJ2-1, with 10 bases matching TRBD1. J gave up 9 bases and V 0 bases, and 6 bases lay outside the gene matches. Germline CDR1 is SGDLS and CDR2 is YYNGEE. The length of the CDR3 is 15 residues. The CDR3 DNA sequence: TGTGCCAGCAGCGTAGCCGGACAGGGGGTCGGTGAGCAGTTCTTC. This gives the protein CASSVAGQGVGEQFF.

This clone came up a few times. The chain combines TRBV30 with TRBJ2-7, with 7 bases aligning to TRBD1. The CDR3 consists of 14 residues. J gave up 1 base and V 2 bases, and 5 bases lay outside the gene matches. CDR1 and CDR2 from the germline V gene are GTSNPN and SVGIG (reference sequence). CDR3 bases: TGTGCCTGGAGTAATACAGGGGTGTCCTACGAGCAGTACTTC. Amino acids: CAWSNTGVSYEQYF.

The chain has TRBV7-9 and TRBJ1-3, with D uncertain. Deletions cut 0 bases from V and 4 bases from J, with 13 bases between. Germline V CDR1 and CDR2: SEHNR, FQNEAQ (reference sequence). CDR3 length: 16 residues. CDR3 protein: CASSLALIGEGNTIYF. In DNA, the CDR3 is TGTGCCAGCAGCTTAGCGCTAATAGGAGAGGGAAACACCATATATTTT.

The V gene is TRBV5-6, the J gene TRBJ2-1, with D possibly matching TRBD2 (6 bases). CDR3 length: 13 amino acids. Germline CDR1 reads SGHDT; CDR2 reads YYEEEE. Trimming took 4 bases from V and 9 from J, leaving 14 bases between them. The CDR3 sequence is CASSAIGGGEQFF. DNA of the CDR3: TGTGCCAGCAGCGCTATTGGGGGAGGTGAGCAGTTCTTC.

This chain connects TRBV14 to TRBJ1-2; tentative D call: TRBD1 (5 bases). The V end was cut by 0 bases, the J end by 4 bases, with 12 bases between. Germline V gives CDR1 SGHDN, CDR2 FVKESK. The CDR3 loop spans 15 amino acids. As DNA, the CDR3 is TGTGCCAGCAGCCAAGAGCCAACAGGAAGCTATGGCTACACCTTC. Protein: CASSQEPTGSYGYTF.

The gene calls are TRBV14 and TRBJ1-5; 7 nucleotides align to TRBD1. Germline loops: CDR1 SGHDN, CDR2 FVKESK. The trim removed 0 bases at V and 1 base at J, leaving 18 bases unmatched. The CDR3 spans 21 residues. CDR3 residues: CASSQDPRRERQGRSNQPQHF. The CDR3 DNA is TGTGCCAGCAGCCAAGATCCGCGTCGGGAACGACAGGGTAGGAGCAATCAGCCCCAGCATTTT. The variable domain in full, completed from reference TRBV14 and TRBJ1-5, reads EAGVTQFPSHSVIEKGQTVTLRCDPISGHDNLYWYRRVMGKEIKFLLHFVKESKQDESGMPNNRFLAERTGGTYSTLKVQPAELEDSGVYFCASSQDPRRERQGRSNQPQHFGDGTRLSIL.

The gene calls are TRBV4-2 and TRBJ2-3; 7 bases match TRBD2. V lost 0 bases to trimming and J lost 6 bases; unmatched junction nucleotides: 6. Per the germline V gene, CDR1 is LGHNA and CDR2 is YNFKEQ. The CDR3 is 15 amino acids. The CDR3 is CASSQDWYGGDTQYF. In DNA form, the CDR3 reads TGTGCCAGCAGCCAAGATTGGTACGGGGGGGATACGCAGTATTTT.

This rearrangement joins TRBV7-8 to TRBJ1-1; a possible D gene is TRBD1 (6 bases). Trimming left V 5 bases short and J 2 bases short, with 9 bases between. The length of the CDR3 is 13 residues. Germline V gives CDR1 SGHVS, CDR2 FQNEAQ. The CDR3 DNA is TGTGCCAGCAGCCTGGACAGTAACACTGAAGCTTTCTTT. Translating gives CASSLDSNTEAFF.

Written as DNA, the CDR3 is TGTGCCAGCAGCCCCAGGACGGGAACAAACACTGAAGCTTTCTTT. This gives the protein CASSPRTGTNTEAFF. The chain is built from TRBV28 and TRBJ1-1; D unclear. This CDR3 region has 15 residues. CDR1 is MDHEN, CDR2 SYDVKM, per germline. Trimming pared 6 bases from V and 2 bases from J, leaving 16 bases between.

This chain connects TRBV28 to TRBJ2-2; 13 positions match TRBD2. The V and J ends lost 1 base and 6 bases, in that order; junction bases with no gene match: 8. The germline CDR1 and CDR2 sequences are MDHEN and SYDVKM. This CDR3 comprises 18 residues. CDR3 residues: CASSLYGVGLAGAGELFF. The CDR3 DNA follows: TGTGCCAGCAGTTTATATGGGGTAGGACTAGCGGGAGCCGGGGAGCTGTTTTTT.

Points on this clone: The junction and the germline gene differ at one end; a read error may be behind it. The gene calls are TRBV7-9 and TRBJ2-7, with a possible D match to TRBD1 (7 bases). The CDR3 has 15 amino acids. CDR1 is SEHNR, CDR2 FQNEAQ, per germline (reference sequence). The CDR3 loop is CSSSLWIQGTPEQYF. In DNA, the CDR3 is TGTTCCAGCAGCTTATGGATACAGGGGACTCCCGAGCAGTACTTC. Drawing the rest from reference TRBV7-9 and TRBJ2-7, the complete variable domain is DTGVSQNPRHKITKRGQNVTFRCDPISEHNRLYWYRQTLGQGPEFLTYFQNEAQLEKSRLLSDRFSAERPKGSFSTLEIQRTEQGDSAMYLCSSSLWIQGTPEQYFGPGTRLTVT.

The chain carries TRBV7-8 and TRBJ2-1; 7 nucleotides line up with TRBD1. Germline CDR1 and CDR2: SGHVS and FQNEAQ. This CDR3 has 18 residues. J gave up 4 bases and V 5 bases, and 17 bases lay outside the gene matches. The CDR3 nucleotides are TGTGCCAGCAGCCTCCAACCTAGGGGGCTAGAGGTTTACAATGAGCAGTTCTTC. Translation: CASSLQPRGLEVYNEQFF.

V gene TRBV30 combines with J gene TRBJ1-6; possibly TRBD1 for D (6 bases). V shed 0 bases and J shed 6 bases, with 9 bases lying between them. The CDR3 is made up of 14 amino acids. The germline CDR1 and CDR2 sequences are GTSNPN and SVGIG (reference sequence). The CDR3 DNA follows: TGTGCCTGGAGTGTGGGAGGGGGTAATTCACCCCTCCACTTT. This translates into CAWSVGGGNSPLHF.